This record looks at one T cell receptor (beta chain) sequence and its context. Trimming left V 6 bases short and J 12 bases short, with 18 bases between. Germline CDR1 is LNHDA and CDR2 is SQIVND (reference sequence). CDR3 length equals 13 residues. This sample was taken from a study of blood T cell repertoires in COVID-19. Study details: The samples span acute and convalescent COVID-19 from the United States, Italy and Spain. PBMCs, B-cell-depleted T cells, or T cells were the source of the cDNA or gDNA that made up the material.

Original processing methods: For nucleated cells, counts were estimated from reference gene primer amplification. The data were produced by immunoSEQ multiplex PCR, yet TCRdb's version contains in-frame clones alone and is incomplete. V and J calls and clone size are copied from that table; D and trimming were computed from the DNA. The repertoire consists of 150,000 or so clones, with about 84% occurring once and the leading ten covering 10% to 15%. The specimen was peripheral blood. V gene TRBV19 combines with J gene TRBJ2-4; tentative D call: TRBD2 (6 bases). This sequence was found in a man in his sixties with active or convalescent COVID-19. CDR3 protein: CASSPTDQGGQYF. As DNA, the CDR3 is TGTGCCAGTAGCCCTACCGACCAGGGAGGTCAGTACTTC.